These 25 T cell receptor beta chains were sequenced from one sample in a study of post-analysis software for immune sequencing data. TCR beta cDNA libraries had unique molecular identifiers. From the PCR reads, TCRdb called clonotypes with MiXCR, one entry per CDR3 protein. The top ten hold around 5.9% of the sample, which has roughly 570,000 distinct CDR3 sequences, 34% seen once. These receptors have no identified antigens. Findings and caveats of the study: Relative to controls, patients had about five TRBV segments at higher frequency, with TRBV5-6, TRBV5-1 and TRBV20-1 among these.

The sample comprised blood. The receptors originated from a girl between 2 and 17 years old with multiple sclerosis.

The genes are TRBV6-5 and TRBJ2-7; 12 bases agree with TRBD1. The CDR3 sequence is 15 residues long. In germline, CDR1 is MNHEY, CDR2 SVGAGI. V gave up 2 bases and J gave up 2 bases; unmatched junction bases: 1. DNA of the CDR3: TGTGCCAGCAGTTACCGGGACAGGGGGCCCTACGAGCAGTACTTC. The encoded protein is CASSYRDRGPYEQYF.

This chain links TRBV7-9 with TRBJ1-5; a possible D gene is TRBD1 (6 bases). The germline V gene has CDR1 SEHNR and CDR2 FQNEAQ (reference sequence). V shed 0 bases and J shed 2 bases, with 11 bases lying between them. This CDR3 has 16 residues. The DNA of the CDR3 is TGTGCCAGCAGCTTAGCCGAGGCAGGGGGCAATCAGCCCCAGCATTTT. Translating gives CASSLAEAGGNQPQHF.

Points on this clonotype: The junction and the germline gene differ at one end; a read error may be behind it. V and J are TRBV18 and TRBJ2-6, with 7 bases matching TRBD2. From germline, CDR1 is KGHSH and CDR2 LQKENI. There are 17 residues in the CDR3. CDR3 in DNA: TGTGCCAGCTCACCTGGCGGGGGAAGCTCTGGGACCAACGTCCTGACTTTC. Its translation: CASSPGGGSSGTNVLTF.

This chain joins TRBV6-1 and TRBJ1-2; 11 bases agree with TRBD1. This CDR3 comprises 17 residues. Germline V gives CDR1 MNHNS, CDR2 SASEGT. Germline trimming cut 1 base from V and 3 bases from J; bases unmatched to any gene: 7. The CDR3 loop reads CASSEDPGTGGYYGYTF. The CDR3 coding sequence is TGTGCCAGCAGTGAAGACCCCGGGACAGGGGGGTACTATGGCTACACCTTC.

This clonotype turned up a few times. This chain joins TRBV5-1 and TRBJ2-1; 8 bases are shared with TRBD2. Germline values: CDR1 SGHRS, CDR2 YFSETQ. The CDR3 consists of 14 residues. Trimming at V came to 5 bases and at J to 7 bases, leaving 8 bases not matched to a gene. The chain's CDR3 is CASRSGLVGNEQFF. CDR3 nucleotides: TGCGCCAGCAGGTCGGGACTAGTGGGAAATGAGCAGTTCTTC. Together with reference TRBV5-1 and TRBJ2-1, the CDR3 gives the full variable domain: KAGVTQTPRYLIKTRGQQVTLSCSPISGHRSVSWYQQTPGQGLQFLFEYFSETQRNKGNFPGRFSGRQFSNSRSEMNVSTLELGDSALYLCASRSGLVGNEQFFGPGTRLTVL.

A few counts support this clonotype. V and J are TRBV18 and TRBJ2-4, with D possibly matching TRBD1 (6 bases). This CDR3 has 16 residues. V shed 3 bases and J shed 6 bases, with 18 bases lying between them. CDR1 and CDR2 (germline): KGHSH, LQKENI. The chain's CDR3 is CASSPFGLQGRNIQYF. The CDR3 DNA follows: TGTGCCAGCTCACCCTTCGGGCTACAGGGTCGAAACATTCAGTACTTC.

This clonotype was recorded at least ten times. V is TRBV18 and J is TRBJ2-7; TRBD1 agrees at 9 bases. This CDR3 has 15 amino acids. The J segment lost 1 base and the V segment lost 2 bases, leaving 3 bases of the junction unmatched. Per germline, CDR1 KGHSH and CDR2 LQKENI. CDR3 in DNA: TGTGCCAGCTCACCAGGGACAGGGCTTTCCTACGAGCAGTACTTC. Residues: CASSPGTGLSYEQYF. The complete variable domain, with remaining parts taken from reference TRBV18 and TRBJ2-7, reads NAGVMQNPRHLVRRRGQEARLRCSPMKGHSHVYWYRQLPEEGLKFMVYLQKENIIDESGMPKERFSAEFPKEGPSILRIQQVVRGDSAAYFCASSPGTGLSYEQYFGPGTRLTVT.

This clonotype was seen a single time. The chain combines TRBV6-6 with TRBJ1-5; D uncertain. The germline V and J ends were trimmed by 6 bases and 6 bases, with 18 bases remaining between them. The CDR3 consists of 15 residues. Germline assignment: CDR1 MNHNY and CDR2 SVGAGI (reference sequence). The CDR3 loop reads CASSYELGRAQPQHF. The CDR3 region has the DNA TGTGCCAGCAGCTACGAGTTGGGTCGGGCTCAGCCCCAGCATTTT.

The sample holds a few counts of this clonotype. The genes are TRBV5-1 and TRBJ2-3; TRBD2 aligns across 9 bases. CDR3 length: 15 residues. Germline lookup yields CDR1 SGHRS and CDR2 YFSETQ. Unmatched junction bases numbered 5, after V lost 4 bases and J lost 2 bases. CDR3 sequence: CASSLAGYNTDTQYF. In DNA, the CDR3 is TGCGCCAGCAGCCTAGCGGGGTATAACACAGATACGCAGTATTTT.

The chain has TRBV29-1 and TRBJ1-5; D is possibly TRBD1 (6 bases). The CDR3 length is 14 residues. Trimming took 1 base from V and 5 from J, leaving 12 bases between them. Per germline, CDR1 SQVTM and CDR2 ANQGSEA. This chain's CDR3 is CSVEGGGGDQPQHF. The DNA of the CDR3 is TGCAGCGTTGAAGGCGGGGGCGGGGATCAGCCCCAGCATTTT.

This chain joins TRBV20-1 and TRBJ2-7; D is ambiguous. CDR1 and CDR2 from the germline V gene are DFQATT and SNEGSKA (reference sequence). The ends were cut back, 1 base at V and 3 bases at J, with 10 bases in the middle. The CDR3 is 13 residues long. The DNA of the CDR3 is TGCAGTGCTAGAGGGCACACCTACTACGAGCAGTACTTC. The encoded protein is CSARGHTYYEQYF.

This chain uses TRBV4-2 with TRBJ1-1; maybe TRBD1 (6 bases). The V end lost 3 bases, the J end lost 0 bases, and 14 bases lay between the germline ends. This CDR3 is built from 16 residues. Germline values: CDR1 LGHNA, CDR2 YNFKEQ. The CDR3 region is CASSHPGGRVNTEAFF. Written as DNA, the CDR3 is TGTGCCAGCAGCCACCCTGGGGGGCGGGTGAACACTGAAGCTTTCTTT.

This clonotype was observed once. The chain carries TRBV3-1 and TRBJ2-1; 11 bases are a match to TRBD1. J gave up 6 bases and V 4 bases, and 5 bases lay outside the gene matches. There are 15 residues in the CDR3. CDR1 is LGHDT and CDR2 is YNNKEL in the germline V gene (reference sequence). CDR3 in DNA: TGTGCCAGCAGCCGATCGGGACAGGGGGTCAATGAGCAGTTCTTC. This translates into CASSRSGQGVNEQFF.

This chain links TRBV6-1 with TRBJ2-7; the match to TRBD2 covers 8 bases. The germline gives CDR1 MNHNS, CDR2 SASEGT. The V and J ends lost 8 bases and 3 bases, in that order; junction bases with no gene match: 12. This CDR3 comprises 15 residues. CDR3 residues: CASPGWRAGVYEQYF. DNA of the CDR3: TGTGCCAGCCCGGGCTGGAGAGCGGGGGTCTACGAGCAGTACTTC.

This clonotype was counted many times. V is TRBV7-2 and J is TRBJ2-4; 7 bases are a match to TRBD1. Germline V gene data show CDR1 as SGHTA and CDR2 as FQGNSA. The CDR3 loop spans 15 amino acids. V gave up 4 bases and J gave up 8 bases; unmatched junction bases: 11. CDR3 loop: CASSYQRGPGYIQYF. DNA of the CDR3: TGTGCCAGCAGCTACCAGAGGGGGCCAGGATACATTCAGTACTTC.

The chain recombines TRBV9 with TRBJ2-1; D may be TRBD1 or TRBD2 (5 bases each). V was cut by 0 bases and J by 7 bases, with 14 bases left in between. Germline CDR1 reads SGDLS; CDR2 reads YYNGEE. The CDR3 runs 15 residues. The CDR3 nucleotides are TGTGCCAGCAGCGTAGAGGCCGGGGCTGAGAATGAGCAGTTCTTC. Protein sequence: CASSVEAGAENEQFF.

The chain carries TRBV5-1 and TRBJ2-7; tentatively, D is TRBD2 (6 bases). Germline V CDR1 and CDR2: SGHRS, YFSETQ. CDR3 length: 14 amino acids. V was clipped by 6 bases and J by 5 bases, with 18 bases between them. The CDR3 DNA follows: TGCGCCAGCACGCCCACGGGCTGGGGGGACGAGCAGTACTTC. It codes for CASTPTGWGDEQYF.

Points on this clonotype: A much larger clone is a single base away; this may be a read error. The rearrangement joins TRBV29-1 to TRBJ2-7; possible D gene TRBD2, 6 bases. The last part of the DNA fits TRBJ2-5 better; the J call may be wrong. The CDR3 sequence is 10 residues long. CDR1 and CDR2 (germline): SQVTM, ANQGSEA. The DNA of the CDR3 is TGCAACGTTGTCGGGGGGACCCAGTACTTC. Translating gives CNVVGGTQYF.

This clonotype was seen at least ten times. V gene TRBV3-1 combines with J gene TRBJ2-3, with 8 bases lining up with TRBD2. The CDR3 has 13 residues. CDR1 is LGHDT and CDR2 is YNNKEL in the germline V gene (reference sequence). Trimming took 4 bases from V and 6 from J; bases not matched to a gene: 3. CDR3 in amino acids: CASSLSGVDTQYF. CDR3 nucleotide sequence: TGTGCCAGCAGCCTTAGCGGGGTGGATACGCAGTATTTT.

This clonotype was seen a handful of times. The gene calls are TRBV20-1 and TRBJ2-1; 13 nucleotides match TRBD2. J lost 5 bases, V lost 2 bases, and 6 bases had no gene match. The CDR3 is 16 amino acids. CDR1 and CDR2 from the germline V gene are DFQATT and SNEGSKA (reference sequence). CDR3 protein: CSARPSGLAGNNEQFF. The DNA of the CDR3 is TGCAGTGCTAGACCCTCGGGACTAGCGGGGAACAATGAGCAGTTCTTC.

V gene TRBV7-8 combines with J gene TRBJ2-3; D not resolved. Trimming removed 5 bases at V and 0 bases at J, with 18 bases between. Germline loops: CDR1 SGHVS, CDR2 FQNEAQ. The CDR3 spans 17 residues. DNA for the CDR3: TGTGCCAGCAGCCCCGAAATGGGTGGGTCCAGCACAGATACGCAGTATTTT. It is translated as CASSPEMGGSSTDTQYF.

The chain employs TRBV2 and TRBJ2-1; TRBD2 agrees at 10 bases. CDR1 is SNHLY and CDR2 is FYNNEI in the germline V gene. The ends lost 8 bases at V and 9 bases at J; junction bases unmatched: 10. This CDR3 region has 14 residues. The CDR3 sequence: CASLRGLAAGEQFF. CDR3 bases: TGTGCCAGCCTCCGAGGACTAGCGGCGGGTGAGCAGTTCTTC. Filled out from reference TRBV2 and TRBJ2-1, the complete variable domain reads EPEVTQTPSHQVTQMGQEVILRCVPISNHLYFYWYRQILGQKVEFLVSFYNNEISEKSEIFDDQFSVERPDGSNFTLKIRSTKLEDSAMYFCASLRGLAAGEQFFGPGTRLTVL.

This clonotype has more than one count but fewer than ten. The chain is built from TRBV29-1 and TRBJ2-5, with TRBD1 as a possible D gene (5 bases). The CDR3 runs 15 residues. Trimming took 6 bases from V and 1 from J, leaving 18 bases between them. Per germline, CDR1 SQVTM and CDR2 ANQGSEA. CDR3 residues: CSVGLGVRIQETQYF. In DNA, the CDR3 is TGCAGCGTGGGTCTAGGGGTGCGCATCCAAGAGACCCAGTACTTC.

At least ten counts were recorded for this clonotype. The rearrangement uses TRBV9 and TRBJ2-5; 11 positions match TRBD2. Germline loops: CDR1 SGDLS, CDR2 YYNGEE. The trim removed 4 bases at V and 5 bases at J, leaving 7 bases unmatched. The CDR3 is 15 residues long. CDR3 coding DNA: TGTGCCAGCAGCTTTAGCGGGGGGGCCGGGGAGACCCAGTACTTC. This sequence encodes CASSFSGGAGETQYF.

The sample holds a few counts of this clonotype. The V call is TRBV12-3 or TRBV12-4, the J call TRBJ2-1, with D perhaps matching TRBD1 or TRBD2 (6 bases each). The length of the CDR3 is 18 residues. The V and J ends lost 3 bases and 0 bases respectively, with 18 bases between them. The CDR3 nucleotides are TGTGCCAGCAGTTTCAATTTAGGGGGGATACCCTCCTACAATGAGCAGTTCTTC. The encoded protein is CASSFNLGGIPSYNEQFF.